The 22 T cell receptor beta chains in this list originate from one sample, sequenced in a study of blood T cell repertoires in COVID-19 (dated by TCRdb to about 2020). Receptor amplification or capture employed the immunoSEQ multiplex PCR assay. TCRdb took this table from immuneACCESS and kept in-frame rearrangements with V and J called. Such tables lack part of the clones; where checked against another copy, unresolved V genes explain under half of the gap, and the rest is unexplained. The sample has some 180,000 clones on record, more than 75% of them singletons. The ten largest clones represent around 5.9% of the sample. The sample taken for sequencing was peripheral blood. These receptors all stem from a woman in her thirties or forties with COVID-19, enrolled during active disease.

The chain joins TRBV12-3 or TRBV12-4 to TRBJ1-1; D is possibly TRBD1 (6 bases). Trimming left V 0 bases short and J 11 bases short, with 10 bases between. CDR3 length: 12 residues. CDR3: CASSLAGGAAFF. CDR3 in DNA: TGTGCCAGCAGTTTAGCAGGGGGAGCGGCTTTCTTT.

The sample holds a few counts of this clone. This chain connects TRBV6-1 to TRBJ1-2; 7 bases map to TRBD1. The CDR3 covers 17 residues. V was clipped by 3 bases and J by 8 bases; unmatched bases: 18. CDR1 is MNHNS and CDR2 is SASEGT in the germline V gene. In DNA, the CDR3 is TGTGCCAGCAGTGAGGGGACAGTACTGACAAGAGGCGAAGGCTACACCTTC. It translates to CASSEGTVLTRGEGYTF.

V usage is TRBV7-9 and J usage is TRBJ1-5, with D possibly matching TRBD1 (6 bases). The CDR3 sequence is 15 residues long. Trimming took off 4 bases at V and 2 bases at J, with 12 bases between the two ends. Germline V gives CDR1 SEHNR, CDR2 FQNEAQ (reference sequence). Here the CDR3 reads CASSSQGLGNQPQHF. The CDR3 DNA reads as TGTGCCAGCAGCTCACAGGGCCTAGGCAATCAGCCCCAGCATTTT.

The chain is built from TRBV19 and TRBJ1-2; a weak D match, TRBD1 (5 bases). V was cut by 7 bases and J by 5 bases, with 20 bases left in between. Germline V gives CDR1 LNHDA, CDR2 SQIVND (reference sequence). This CDR3 has 15 amino acids. The chain's CDR3 is CASNPPLQEGYGYTF. DNA of the CDR3: TGTGCCAGTAATCCCCCGCTACAGGAAGGATATGGCTACACCTTC.

The CDR3 DNA sequence: TGTGCCATCAGTGTCCAGGACTCCTCATTATTGGCTTTCTTT. Protein: CAISVQDSSLLAFF. This rearrangement joins TRBV10-3 to TRBJ1-1; D remains ambiguous. Trimming removed 4 bases at V and 11 bases at J, with 20 bases between. The length of the CDR3 is 14 residues. CDR1 is ENHRY, CDR2 SYGVKD, per germline.

This clone was observed a few times. V and J are TRBV24-1 and TRBJ1-5; maybe TRBD1 (6 bases). The CDR3 length is 16 residues. V shed 0 bases and J shed 5 bases, with 13 bases lying between them. CDR1 KGHDR and CDR2 SFDVKD come from the germline V gene. CDR3 in DNA: TGTGCCACCAGTGATTTGAGTACAGGGATTCATCAGCCCCAGCATTTT. This codes for CATSDLSTGIHQPQHF.

The DNA for the CDR3 is TGCGCCAGCAGCTTGGCCGGGGACTACGGGGGGGAGCAGTTCTTC. Its protein is CASSLAGDYGGEQFF. V gene TRBV5-1 combines with J gene TRBJ2-1, with TRBD2 matching 7 bases. This CDR3 is 15 amino acids long. CDR1 and CDR2 from the germline V gene are SGHRS and YFSETQ. Unmatched junction bases numbered 10, after V lost 0 bases and J lost 10 bases. Filled out from reference TRBV5-1 and TRBJ2-1, the complete variable domain reads KAGVTQTPRYLIKTRGQQVTLSCSPISGHRSVSWYQQTPGQGLQFLFEYFSETQRNKGNFPGRFSGRQFSNSRSEMNVSTLELGDSALYLCASSLAGDYGGEQFFGPGTRLTVL.

V gene TRBV5-4 combines with J gene TRBJ1-3, with 9 bases that match TRBD1. V shed 0 bases, J shed 3 bases, and the junction held 7 bases outside the gene matches. Germline CDR1 SGHNT, CDR2 YYREEE (reference sequence). The CDR3 spans 17 residues. The DNA of the CDR3 is TGTGCCAGCAGCTTGGGACAGGGGGGTTCGGGTGGAAACACCATATATTTT. Its translation: CASSLGQGGSGGNTIYF.

The chain recombines TRBV30 with TRBJ2-7, with D possibly TRBD1 on 6 matching bases. Germline V gives CDR1 GTSNPN, CDR2 SVGIG (reference sequence). V was pared by 3 bases and J by 4 bases, with 13 bases between. The CDR3 loop spans 13 amino acids. The CDR3 region has the DNA TGTGCCTGGAGAACGACAGGACCTTACGAGCAGTACTTC. This codes for CAWRTTGPYEQYF.

The chain uses TRBV7-2 and TRBJ2-7, with D possibly being TRBD1 (6 bases). Germline CDR1 and CDR2: SGHTA and FQGNSA. Trimming left V 2 bases short and J 2 bases short, with 10 bases between. CDR3 length: 14 amino acids. CDR3 residues: CASSLQGLTYEQYF. The CDR3 DNA reads as TGTGCCAGCAGCTTACAGGGGTTAACCTACGAGCAGTACTTC. The full variable domain, rest sourced from reference TRBV7-2 and TRBJ2-7, is GAGVSQSPSNKVTEKGKDVELRCDPISGHTALYWYRQSLGQGLEFLIYFQGNSAPDKSGLPSDRFSAERTGGSVSTLTIQRTQQEDSAVYLCASSLQGLTYEQYFGPGTRLTVT.

This chain connects TRBV28 to TRBJ1-1; TRBD1 matches 7 bases. The CDR3 covers 14 residues. V shed 6 bases, J shed 1 base, and the junction held 5 bases outside the gene matches. The germline V gene has CDR1 MDHEN and CDR2 SYDVKM. The DNA for the CDR3 is TGTGCCAGCAGGGCAGGGGGAGGGAACACTGAAGCTTTCTTT. Translation gives CASRAGGGNTEAFF.

J is TRBJ2-2 and V is TRBV27, with D uncertain. This CDR3 comprises 14 residues. Germline V gene lookup returns CDR1 MNHEY and CDR2 SMNVEV (reference sequence). Deletions cut 4 bases from V and 4 bases from J, with 10 bases between. This chain's CDR3 is CASSSRLRTGELFF. The CDR3 region has the DNA TGTGCCAGCAGTTCCCGACTCCGCACCGGGGAGCTGTTTTTT.

DNA of the CDR3: TGTGCCAGCTCACCAATGTCGTTTGGACTAGGGGACACCGGGGAGCTGTTTTTT. This codes for CASSPMSFGLGDTGELFF. The chain recombines TRBV18 with TRBJ2-2, with 7 bases that match TRBD2. Germline V lookup: CDR1 KGHSH, CDR2 LQKENI. Trimming removed 2 bases from V and 3 bases from J; junction bases left unmatched: 12. This CDR3 is built from 18 residues.

CDR3 DNA: TGTGCCAGCAGTGGGAACAGCTACCCGGGACTAGCGGGGACATACTCCTACGAGCAGTACTTC. Translation gives CASSGNSYPGLAGTYSYEQYF. This sequence joins TRBV2 and TRBJ2-7; 13 nucleotides match TRBD2. The CDR3 has 21 residues. The germline V gene encodes CDR1 SNHLY and CDR2 FYNNEI. The junction had 18 bases not matched to a gene; V was cut back by 4 bases and J by 0 bases.

This rearrangement joins TRBV30 to TRBJ2-5; D remains ambiguous. The CDR3 is 12 residues long. Germline V gene sequence: CDR1 GTSNPN, CDR2 SVGIG (reference sequence). Between the trimmed V and J ends, which lost 1 base and 5 bases, there was a span of 8 bases. CDR3 coding DNA: TGTGCCTGGAGTGCGATGGGCGAGACCCAGTACTTC. Protein: CAWSAMGETQYF.

The chain combines TRBV27 with TRBJ1-2; 8 nucleotides align to TRBD1. J was trimmed by 4 bases and V by 6 bases; bases with no gene match: 4. The CDR3 sequence is 13 residues long. CDR1 MNHEY and CDR2 SMNVEV come from the germline V gene (reference sequence). CDR3 DNA sequence: TGTGCCAGCAGGCGACAGGGGTTCTATGGCTACACCTTC. It translates to CASRRQGFYGYTF.

Comments on this clone: This sample includes further DNA sequences coding for the same CDR3. The rearrangement links TRBV11-3 to TRBJ2-3, with D unresolved. CDR3 size: 14 residues. The germline V gene encodes CDR1 SGHNT and CDR2 YENEEA. Trimming stripped 1 base from V and 0 bases from J, with 5 bases between. Written as DNA, the CDR3 is TGTGCCAGCAGCTTAGCCGGGAGCACAGATACGCAGTATTTT. This translates into CASSLAGSTDTQYF.

The chain employs TRBV5-8 and TRBJ2-7; D is undetermined. CDR1 and CDR2 from the germline V gene are SGHTS and YDEGEE. The germline V and J ends were trimmed by 4 bases and 5 bases, with 16 bases remaining between them. CDR3 size: 14 residues. CDR3 residues: CASSKLLLGHEQYF. The CDR3 nucleotides are TGTGCCAGCAGCAAGCTCCTTCTGGGCCACGAGCAGTACTTC.

The V gene is TRBV28, the J gene TRBJ1-1; 8 bases are a match to TRBD1. The CDR3 is made up of 14 amino acids. With V trimmed by 4 bases and J by 3 bases, 4 bases remained unmatched. Germline V gene data show CDR1 as MDHEN and CDR2 as SYDVKM. CDR3 residues: CASSSPDRDTEAFF. In DNA, the CDR3 is TGTGCCAGCAGTTCCCCGGACAGGGACACTGAAGCTTTCTTT.

This clone has a single count. The chain joins TRBV7-3 to TRBJ1-2; 8 nucleotides line up with TRBD1. CDR3 length: 14 amino acids. The J segment lost 4 bases and the V segment lost 5 bases, leaving 6 bases of the junction unmatched. Germline V gives CDR1 SGHTA, CDR2 FQGTGA. The CDR3 protein is CASSLGQGTYGYTF. The CDR3 bases are TGTGCCAGCAGCCTAGGACAGGGTACCTATGGCTACACCTTC.

The genes are TRBV12-2 and TRBJ1-5. TRBV12-2 is given as a pseudogene. This CDR3 contains 20 residues. Here the CDR3 reads CASRLARVGIQSPSNQPQHF. The CDR3 region has the DNA TGTGCAAGTCGCTTAGCGCGGGTCGGGATACAGTCCCCTAGCAATCAGCCCCAGCATTTT.

The J gene is TRBJ2-5, the V gene TRBV7-2, with 8 bases matching TRBD2. The CDR3 is 17 amino acids. CDR1 is SGHTA and CDR2 is FQGNSA in the germline V gene. Losses at the gene ends were 1 base for V and 2 bases for J; bases not matched to a gene: 9. CDR3 loop: CASSLVAWTSSQETQYF. The CDR3 bases are TGTGCCAGCAGCTTAGTTGCCTGGACTAGCTCACAAGAGACCCAGTACTTC.